Sequencing of this TCR beta chain was carried out in a study of OX40 agonist ivuxolimab in advanced cancers. Study information: Dose-escalation patients were diagnosed with hepatocellular carcinoma, melanoma, renal cell cancer or head and neck cancer.

Remarks on this clone: As yet, its antigen is unknown.

Produced via immunoSEQ multiplex PCR; TCRdb's table is partial and in-frame only. The table records about 42,000 clones, approximately 90% of them present only once. Excluded were patients having autoimmune disease history or systemic immunosuppression. General study points: At 0.1 to 3.0 mg/kg and by week 6, clonal expansion occurred in CD4+ and CD8+ blood T cells.

The clonotype comes from an adult with an advanced solid tumor such as melanoma, head and neck, liver or kidney cancer. This sample comprised CD4+ or CD8+ T cells sorted from blood, obtained in a trial of the OX40 agonist ivuxolimab.

CDR3 DNA sequence: TGTGCCAGTAGTCCTACATCGGCGGCGGAGACCCAGTACTTC. It encodes CASSPTSAAETQYF. The J gene is TRBJ2-5, the V gene TRBV19; D unclear. CDR1 and CDR2 from the germline V gene are LNHDA and SQIVND (reference sequence). CDR3 length: 14 amino acids. V lost 5 bases, J lost 5 bases, and 15 bases lay in between.